In this sample, the clone carrying this T cell receptor beta chain turned up once. What it binds is unknown. One junction end disagrees with the germline gene, perhaps due to a read error. The sample belongs to a study of tumor and adjacent non-tumor tissue in lung cancer. Turning to the study itself: Stage I to III disease affected 10 men and roughly 5 women aged about 30 to 76. Study-wide findings and caveats: Patients with more diverse tumor TCRs had worse survival. In normal lung, the top 100 clones were significantly more dominant than in tumor.

Germline CDR1 KGHSH, CDR2 LQKENI. The CDR3 has 14 residues. This sample's RNA came from whole unsorted tissue. Newly diagnosed lung cancer patients had thoracic surgery in China, August–late 2014, without prior chemotherapy. Three rounds of nested PCR, following a modified ARM-PCR protocol, produced the TCRbeta library. TCRdb used MiXCR to reprocess the multiplex PCR reads, holding one entry per CDR3 protein. There are fewer than 120,000 distinct CDR3 sequences in the sample; over 75% occur only once, and 22% lies in the top ten. The rearrangement joins TRBV18 to TRBJ1-5; possible D gene TRBD1, 6 bases. Sequenced: lung tumor tissue. This TCR was recovered from an older man with non-small cell lung cancer. The DNA of the CDR3 is TGTACCAGCTCCCACAGGGATAGCAATCAGCCCCATCATTTT. It translates to CTSSHRDSNQPHHF.